A single sample is the source of the 30 T cell receptor beta chains below, sequenced in a study of Ad26.COV2.S vaccination and SARS-CoV-2 variants. Treatment of the sample: some 20 received Ad26.COV2.S at low or high dose, single or two shots; 5 received placebo; per-sample allocation not given. Repertoires come from day 63 after the first vaccine or placebo injection. Sequencing used immunoSEQ multiplex PCR; TCRdb keeps in-frame clones, though not all of them. The sample gives 300,000 to 350,000 clones, 85% to 90% of which show up once; more than 1.5% is in the top ten. The input for sequencing was peripheral blood, taken in a trial of Ad26.COV2.S vaccine versus placebo. The receptors were sampled from a person between 18 and 59 years old who received the Ad26.COV2.S COVID-19 vaccine or a placebo.

CDR3 residues: CASSTRTGGTDTQYF. As DNA, the CDR3 is TGTGCCAGCAGCACGCGGACAGGGGGCACAGATACGCAGTATTTT. The gene calls are TRBV7-2 and TRBJ2-3, with 9 positions matching TRBD1. The CDR3 covers 15 residues. V was pared by 5 bases and J by 1 base, with 4 bases of the junction left unmatched. Per the germline V gene, CDR1 is SGHTA and CDR2 is FQGNSA.

V gene TRBV5-4 combines with J gene TRBJ2-2; 7 bases match TRBD1. The CDR3 is made up of 14 amino acids. Germline trimming cut 4 bases from V and 3 bases from J; bases unmatched to any gene: 3. Per the germline V gene, CDR1 is SGHNT and CDR2 is YYREEE (reference sequence). In DNA, the CDR3 is TGTGCCAGCAGCCGACAGGGAGACACCGGGGAGCTGTTTTTT. It codes for CASSRQGDTGELFF. The full variable domain, completed using reference TRBV5-4 and TRBJ2-2, is ETGVTQSPTHLIKTRGQQVTLRCSSQSGHNTVSWYQQALGQGPQFIFQYYREEENGRGNFPPRFSGLQFPNYSSELNVNALELDDSALYLCASSRQGDTGELFFGEGSRLTVL.

The V gene is TRBV10-3, the J gene TRBJ1-5; D not resolved. Germline V gene sequence: CDR1 ENHRY, CDR2 SYGVKD. V lost 5 bases to trimming and J lost 10 bases, with 15 bases between them. The CDR3 consists of 13 residues. In DNA form, the CDR3 reads TGTGCCATCAGTCTGGATTCATCGGTACCCCAGCATTTT. Translation: CAISLDSSVPQHF.

The chain is built from TRBV28 and TRBJ1-6; 9 bases match TRBD1. After removal of 2 bases from V and 5 bases from J, the junction contained 7 bases not matched to a gene. The V gene's germline CDR1 is MDHEN and CDR2 SYDVKM. This CDR3 is built from 17 residues. DNA of the CDR3: TGTGCCAGCAGTTTAAACCACGGACAGGGGAATAATTCACCCCTCCACTTT. It translates to CASSLNHGQGNNSPLHF.

The rearrangement links TRBV13 to TRBJ2-3, with D perhaps TRBD1 (6 bases). Trimming shortened V by 0 bases and J by 0 bases, and 13 bases separated the two germline ends. The V gene's germline CDR1 is PRHDT and CDR2 FYEKMQ (reference sequence). The CDR3 loop spans 17 amino acids. DNA for the CDR3: TGTGCCAGCAGCTTAGGGCCACAGGGTACTAGCACAGATACGCAGTATTTT. Protein product: CASSLGPQGTSTDTQYF.

The table lists this clone with a count of one. The V and J genes are TRBV10-3 and TRBJ1-4; 9 bases align to TRBD1. J gave up 6 bases and V 3 bases, and 2 bases lay outside the gene matches. CDR1 ENHRY and CDR2 SYGVKD come from the germline V gene. The CDR3 is made up of 14 amino acids. CDR3 nucleotide sequence: TGTGCCATCAGTGAAGGGGACAGGGATGAAAAACTGTTTTTT. Residues: CAISEGDRDEKLFF.

V is TRBV3-1 (or the pseudogene TRBV3-2) and J is TRBJ2-5; 12 nucleotides match TRBD2. Losses at the gene ends were 4 bases for V and 5 bases for J; bases not matched to a gene: 8. The germline gives CDR1 LGHDT, CDR2 YNNKEL (reference sequence). The CDR3 is made up of 16 amino acids. The CDR3 sequence is CASSRRLAGDKETQYF. The CDR3 nucleotides read TGTGCCAGCAGCCGACGACTAGCGGGGGACAAGGAGACCCAGTACTTC.

The chain uses TRBV6-6 and TRBJ1-1, with 12 bases fitting TRBD1. The CDR3 loop spans 16 amino acids. CDR1 is MNHNY and CDR2 is SVGAGI in the germline V gene (reference sequence). Trimming took 4 bases from V and 1 from J; bases not matched to a gene: 4. CDR3 in DNA: TGTGCCAGCAGTTGGGGACAGGGGGCAAGGAACACTGAAGCTTTCTTT. Protein sequence: CASSWGQGARNTEAFF.

V usage is TRBV7-3 and J usage is TRBJ2-1, with TRBD1 matching over 12 bases. Per germline, CDR1 SGHTA and CDR2 FQGTGA. Trimming removed 8 bases from V and 8 bases from J; junction bases left unmatched: 10. The length of the CDR3 is 15 residues. For the CDR3, the DNA is TGTGCCAGCGACCCTCCGGGACAGGGGGCCTATGAGCAGTTCTTC. Translated, it gives CASDPPGQGAYEQFF.

The rearrangement uses TRBV9 and TRBJ2-2; the match to TRBD2 covers 9 bases. CDR3 length equals 17 residues. J lost 2 bases, V lost 0 bases, and 5 bases had no gene match. Germline assignment: CDR1 SGDLS and CDR2 YYNGEE. CDR3 loop: CASSVVASGVNTGELFF. CDR3 sequence (DNA): TGTGCCAGCAGCGTAGTGGCTAGCGGGGTAAACACCGGGGAGCTGTTTTTT.

This clone showed up just a few times. V is TRBV6-2 or TRBV6-3 and J is TRBJ1-2; D not resolved. The germline V and J ends were trimmed by 0 bases and 8 bases, with 13 bases remaining between them. The CDR3 totals 14 residues. CDR1 MNHEY and CDR2 SVGEGT come from the germline V gene. As DNA, the CDR3 is TGTGCCAGCAGTTACTCGAAGGAGGGTAACGGCTACACCTTC. It codes for CASSYSKEGNGYTF.

CDR3 amino acids: CATTEDRGSYNEQFF. In DNA, the CDR3 is TGTGCCACCACCGAAGACAGGGGGTCCTACAATGAGCAGTTCTTC. The chain is built from TRBV15 and TRBJ2-1; 9 bases agree with TRBD1. Germline V gene lookup returns CDR1 LNHNV and CDR2 YYDKDF (reference sequence). The CDR3 is 15 amino acids. V lost 7 bases to trimming and J lost 1 base; unmatched junction nucleotides: 5.

The chain is built from TRBV5-5 and TRBJ1-2; the D is unclear. The CDR3 spans 17 residues. Per germline, CDR1 SGHKS and CDR2 YYEKEE (reference sequence). V was pared by 0 bases and J by 6 bases, with 21 bases between. The CDR3 loop is CASSLGAPTVGAHGYTF. CDR3 bases: TGTGCCAGCAGCTTGGGGGCGCCCACGGTCGGAGCCCATGGCTACACCTTC.

J is TRBJ1-6 and V is TRBV7-2, with TRBD1 matching 8 bases. The CDR3 has 13 residues. Trimming cost V 5 bases and J 9 bases; bases outside gene matches: 3. CDR1 is SGHTA and CDR2 is FQGNSA in the germline V gene. CDR3 amino acids: CASSTDRGSPLHF. As DNA, the CDR3 is TGTGCCAGCAGCACCGACAGGGGTTCACCCCTCCACTTT. The variable domain in full, completed from reference TRBV7-2 and TRBJ1-6, reads GAGVSQSPSNKVTEKGKDVELRCDPISGHTALYWYRQSLGQGLEFLIYFQGNSAPDKSGLPSDRFSAERTGGSVSTLTIQRTQQEDSAVYLCASSTDRGSPLHFGNGTRLTVT.

This chain uses TRBV6-5 with TRBJ1-6; D is undetermined. Trimming removed 2 bases from V and 0 bases from J, with 5 bases in between. The CDR3 spans 15 residues. Per germline, CDR1 MNHEY and CDR2 SVGAGI. The CDR3 coding sequence is TGTGCCAGCAGTTACGACGGCTCCTATAATTCACCCCTCCACTTT. Encoded protein: CASSYDGSYNSPLHF.

J is TRBJ1-4 and V is TRBV6-1; D is perhaps TRBD1 (6 bases). V was clipped by 4 bases and J by 3 bases, with 15 bases between them. The germline V gene encodes CDR1 MNHNS and CDR2 SASEGT. The CDR3 has 16 amino acids. CDR3 protein: CASSGARGGSNEKLFF. The CDR3 nucleotides are TGTGCCAGCAGTGGCGCCAGGGGAGGCTCTAATGAAAAACTGTTTTTT.

This chain uses TRBV4-2 with TRBJ2-7; TRBD1 might be the D (6 bases). Looked up from germline, CDR1 is LGHNA and CDR2 is YNFKEQ. Between the trimmed V and J ends, which lost 1 base and 2 bases, there was a span of 12 bases. This CDR3 has 15 residues. The CDR3 bases are TGTGCCAGCAGCCAAGCGGCGGACAGAGCCTACGAGCAGTACTTC. This translates into CASSQAADRAYEQYF.

This clone was counted once. This chain links TRBV9 with TRBJ2-3, with TRBD1 matching 7 bases. Losses at the gene ends were 0 bases for V and 0 bases for J; bases not matched to a gene: 10. CDR1 is SGDLS and CDR2 is YYNGEE in the germline V gene. The CDR3 loop spans 18 amino acids. The CDR3 region has the DNA TGTGCCAGCAGCGTAGATTACAGGGGACCATCTAGCACAGATACGCAGTATTTT. Translated, it gives CASSVDYRGPSSTDTQYF.

This chain links TRBV30 with TRBJ2-5; D is unresolved. The CDR3 totals 14 residues. The V end was cut by 0 bases, the J end by 1 base, with 9 bases between. Germline CDR1 reads GTSNPN; CDR2 reads SVGIG (reference sequence). The CDR3 spells CAWSVWAAQETQYF. DNA of the CDR3: TGTGCCTGGAGTGTGTGGGCCGCCCAAGAGACCCAGTACTTC. Full variable domain (missing parts from reference TRBV30 and TRBJ2-5): SQTIHQWPATLVQPVGSPLSLECTVEGTSNPNLYWYRQAAGRGLQLLFYSVGIGQISSEVPQNLSASRPQDRQFILSSKKLLLSDSGFYLCAWSVWAAQETQYFGPGTRLLVL.

The chain employs TRBV18 and TRBJ2-4; 11 bases map to TRBD1. The CDR3 loop spans 16 amino acids. CDR1 KGHSH and CDR2 LQKENI come from the germline V gene. V shed 5 bases, J shed 1 base, and the junction held 4 bases outside the gene matches. CDR3 sequence reads: CASSFGQGAAKNIQYF. The CDR3, as DNA: TGTGCCAGCTCATTCGGACAGGGGGCTGCCAAAAACATTCAGTACTTC.

The V and J genes are TRBV5-6 and TRBJ2-7; TRBD1 might be the D (5 bases). Germline loops: CDR1 SGHDT, CDR2 YYEEEE. V was shortened by 2 bases and J by 2 bases, with 8 bases between the two germline ends. The CDR3 consists of 13 residues. CDR3 residues: CASSLDRAYEQYF. In nucleotides, the CDR3 is TGTGCCAGCAGCTTAGACAGAGCCTACGAGCAGTACTTC.

This clone has more than one count but fewer than ten. The genes are TRBV28 and TRBJ2-7; the D gene is possibly TRBD1 (6 bases). Germline V gene lookup returns CDR1 MDHEN and CDR2 SYDVKM. The V and J ends lost 5 bases and 1 base respectively, with 9 bases between them. The CDR3 runs to 13 residues. CDR3 nucleotides: TGTGCCAGCAGTAAGGGGGTTTCCTACGAGCAGTACTTC. Protein product: CASSKGVSYEQYF.

The chain joins TRBV6-6 to TRBJ2-4; the D gene is possibly TRBD2 (5 bases). Germline V lookup: CDR1 MNHNY, CDR2 SVGAGI (reference sequence). This CDR3 contains 12 residues. V lost 6 bases and J lost 5, with 8 bases in between. The CDR3 here is CASSRGQNIQYF. Written as DNA, the CDR3 is TGTGCCAGCAGCAGAGGGCAAAACATTCAGTACTTC.

The rearrangement joins TRBV24-1 to TRBJ2-7; perhaps TRBD1 as D (5 bases). Germline V gene sequence: CDR1 KGHDR, CDR2 SFDVKD. The V end was cut by 7 bases, the J end by 3 bases, with 9 bases between. CDR3 length: 12 amino acids. DNA of the CDR3: TGTGCCACCAGGCAGGGCCGCTACGAGCAGTACTTC. It is translated as CATRQGRYEQYF.

The J gene is TRBJ2-4, the V gene TRBV11-2; possible D gene TRBD1, 5 bases. Trimming took off 0 bases at V and 8 bases at J, with 8 bases between the two ends. The CDR3 is 13 amino acids. Germline CDR1 and CDR2: SGHAT and FQNNGV. The CDR3 sequence is CASSLDRDDIQYF. The CDR3 coding sequence is TGTGCCAGCAGCTTAGACAGGGATGACATTCAGTACTTC.

The chain has TRBV6-5 and TRBJ2-1; 9 nucleotides line up with TRBD1. Germline V gene lookup returns CDR1 MNHEY and CDR2 SVGAGI. The CDR3 sequence is 14 residues long. V dropped 8 bases and J dropped 9; count of bases not matched to a gene: 11. The CDR3 DNA sequence: TGTGCCAGCTTCCGGGACAGGGTTACGGGTGAGCAGTTCTTC. It encodes CASFRDRVTGEQFF.

The chain uses TRBV5-6 and TRBJ2-7, with 9 bases aligning to TRBD1. CDR1 and CDR2 from the germline V gene are SGHDT and YYEEEE. This CDR3 is built from 13 residues. V lost 5 bases and J lost 6; bases outside the gene matches: 6. The CDR3: CASRWDREGEQYF. CDR3 nucleotide sequence: TGTGCCAGCAGGTGGGACAGGGAAGGCGAGCAGTACTTC.

The chain uses TRBV7-8 and TRBJ1-1; 7 bases align to TRBD1. The V and J ends lost 1 base and 4 bases, in that order; junction bases with no gene match: 3. The CDR3 runs to 14 residues. From germline, CDR1 is SGHVS and CDR2 FQNEAQ. CDR3 sequence: CASSLEAGGTEAFF. CDR3 bases: TGTGCCAGCAGCTTAGAGGCAGGGGGCACTGAAGCTTTCTTT.

The CDR3 nucleotides are TGTGCCAGTAGTATTGGGGGCTTGGACACTGAAGCTTTCTTT. Encoded protein: CASSIGGLDTEAFF. The chain has TRBV19 and TRBJ1-1; D may be TRBD1 (6 bases). Trimming took 3 bases from V and 3 from J, leaving 11 bases between them. The V gene's germline CDR1 is LNHDA and CDR2 SQIVND (reference sequence). CDR3 length: 14 residues.

The V gene is TRBV6-5, the J gene TRBJ1-5; D uncertain. The germline gives CDR1 MNHEY, CDR2 SVGAGI. The CDR3 is 15 amino acids. Trimming cost V 0 bases and J 5 bases, with 11 bases left between them. The CDR3 nucleotides read TGTGCCAGCAGTTACTCCTTCACAGCAGATCAGCCCCAGCATTTT. This gives the protein CASSYSFTADQPQHF.